One and the same sample provided the 9 T cell receptor beta chains below, sequenced in a study of PD-1 and CTLA-4 blockade in melanoma. The assay was immunoSEQ multiplex PCR, and TCRdb's table has in-frame clones only and misses some. The sample has some 11,000 clones, around 82% seen once; the top ten hold 25% to 35%. This material consisted of CD8+ T cells from peripheral blood, taken from a patient given anti-PD-1 treatment. These TCRs come from a human donor with melanoma.

V and J are TRBV4-3 and TRBJ2-7; 7 positions match TRBD2. CDR1 is LGHNA, CDR2 YSLEER, per germline. CDR3 length: 16 residues. The J segment lost 4 bases and the V segment lost 0 bases, leaving 9 bases of the junction unmatched. This CDR3 is CASSQDLSGVAYEQYF. CDR3 sequence (DNA): TGCGCCAGCAGCCAAGATTTGAGCGGGGTAGCTTACGAGCAGTACTTC.

The chain uses TRBV11-2 and TRBJ1-2; D is ambiguous. The germline CDR1 and CDR2 sequences are SGHAT and FQNNGV. This CDR3 contains 13 residues. Trimming removed 10 bases from V and 2 bases from J, with 14 bases in between. CDR3 coding DNA: TGTGCCACCCGAGTTAATCCCAACTATGGCTACACCTTC. This codes for CATRVNPNYGYTF.

V is TRBV7-9 and J is TRBJ2-7; tentatively, D is TRBD2 (5 bases). Germline V gives CDR1 SEHNR, CDR2 FQNEAQ (reference sequence). The CDR3 is 14 amino acids. V was pared by 4 bases and J by 6 bases, with 16 bases between. This chain's CDR3 is CASSSQLGPGEQYF. Here the CDR3 DNA reads TGTGCCAGCAGCTCACAACTAGGTCCGGGCGAGCAGTACTTC.

This sequence joins TRBV6-6 and TRBJ2-2; D possibly corresponds to TRBD1 (6 bases). The CDR3 spans 15 residues. Germline V gene lookup returns CDR1 MNHNY and CDR2 SVGAGI (reference sequence). Trimming cost V 3 bases and J 7 bases, with 15 bases left between them. CDR3 region: CASSYRVPGVGELFF. CDR3 DNA: TGTGCCAGCAGTTATAGAGTTCCAGGGGTCGGGGAGCTGTTTTTT.

This clone was observed a few times. V gene TRBV4-2 combines with J gene TRBJ2-7; no reliable D call. The germline V and J ends were trimmed by 0 bases and 5 bases, with 11 bases remaining between them. Germline V lookup: CDR1 LGHNA, CDR2 YNFKEQ. This CDR3 has 14 residues. CDR3: CASSQETRVDEQYF. The CDR3 nucleotides are TGTGCCAGCAGCCAAGAAACCCGGGTGGACGAGCAGTACTTC.

The gene calls are TRBV19 and TRBJ1-2; D is possibly TRBD1 (6 bases). Trimming removed 3 bases at V and 4 bases at J, with 15 bases between. Germline V gene sequence: CDR1 LNHDA, CDR2 SQIVND (reference sequence). The CDR3 sequence is 15 residues long. The CDR3, as DNA: TGTGCCAGTAGTATCCCCCACAGGGAACTCTATGGCTACACCTTC. Its protein product is CASSIPHRELYGYTF.

The genes are TRBV30 and TRBJ2-7, with D uncertain. V was shortened by 5 bases and J by 6 bases, with 11 bases between the two germline ends. This CDR3 is built from 11 residues. Germline-derived CDR1 and CDR2 are GTSNPN and SVGIG (reference sequence). The CDR3 region has the DNA TGTGCCTGGGGGCCTTCTATCGAGCAGTACTTC. Encoded protein: CAWGPSIEQYF.

The chain uses TRBV10-2 and TRBJ2-1; 8 bases are shared with TRBD2. The J segment lost 6 bases and the V segment lost 5 bases, leaving 9 bases of the junction unmatched. This CDR3 contains 15 residues. Germline V gene lookup returns CDR1 WSHSY and CDR2 SAAADI. The CDR3 bases are TGCGCCAGCAGTTTCCCGAAAAGCGGGAGCAATGAGCAGTTCTTC. Amino acid sequence: CASSFPKSGSNEQFF.

V and J are TRBV25-1 and TRBJ1-1, with TRBD1 matching 7 bases. The V segment lost 6 bases and the J segment 0 bases; nucleotides outside the gene matches: 13. This CDR3 has 17 residues. Germline V gene data show CDR1 as MGHDK and CDR2 as SYGVNS. The CDR3 region is CASSPEQKGAMNTEAFF. CDR3 nucleotide sequence: TGTGCCAGCAGCCCCGAGCAGAAGGGGGCGATGAACACTGAAGCTTTCTTT.